A single sample is the source of the 30 T cell receptor beta chains below, sequenced in a study of OX40 agonist ivuxolimab in advanced cancers. Assay used: immunoSEQ multiplex PCR; TCRdb lists only in-frame clones, some missing. The top ten clones hold around 6.4% of a sample with roughly 48,000 clones, 86% of them seen once. This sample comprised CD4+ or CD8+ T cells sorted from blood, obtained in a trial of the OX40 agonist ivuxolimab. The receptors come from an adult with an advanced solid tumor such as melanoma, head and neck, liver or kidney cancer.

This clone is classed as medium-sized. The chain couples TRBV10-1 to TRBJ2-3; weak D call: TRBD2 (7 bases). Trimming stripped 0 bases from V and 1 base from J, with 14 bases between. CDR1 is WNHNN and CDR2 is SYGVQD in the germline V gene (reference sequence). CDR3 size: 17 residues. The chain's CDR3 is CASSESGGALRTDTQYF. CDR3 DNA: TGCGCCAGCAGTGAGTCGGGGGGGGCCCTACGCACAGATACGCAGTATTTT.

V gene TRBV19 combines with J gene TRBJ2-1, with D maybe TRBD1 (5 bases). The CDR3 is made up of 16 amino acids. Trimming took off 1 base at V and 5 bases at J, with 15 bases between the two ends. CDR1 is LNHDA, CDR2 SQIVND, per germline (reference sequence). CDR3 DNA: TGTGCCAGTAGTATAGGATGGGGAAGGGGTAACAATGAGCAGTTCTTC. Protein sequence: CASSIGWGRGNNEQFF.

CDR3 DNA sequence: TGTGCCAGCAGTGGGGAGGGGAGAGCTGAAGCTTTCTTT. Translated, it gives CASSGEGRAEAFF. The chain joins TRBV25-1 to TRBJ1-1; possibly TRBD1 for D (5 bases). This CDR3 has 13 amino acids. Germline lookup yields CDR1 MGHDK and CDR2 SYGVNS. The V end lost 4 bases, the J end lost 6 bases, and 12 bases lay between the germline ends.

The chain links TRBV29-1 to TRBJ1-2; D possibly corresponds to TRBD1 (5 bases). The germline V gene encodes CDR1 SQVTM and CDR2 ANQGSEA. CDR3 length: 11 amino acids. Trimming left V 4 bases short and J 8 bases short, with 11 bases between. The CDR3 protein is CSVGGSRGYTF. CDR3 coding DNA: TGCAGCGTTGGGGGGTCGAGGGGCTACACCTTC.

V usage is TRBV10-3 and J usage is TRBJ1-1, with D hard to call. This CDR3 comprises 15 residues. Germline CDR1 is ENHRY and CDR2 is SYGVKD. Deletions cut 4 bases from V and 4 bases from J, with 16 bases between. Here the CDR3 reads CAISGGGGVTTEAFF. The DNA of the CDR3 is TGTGCCATCAGTGGCGGCGGTGGGGTTACCACTGAAGCTTTCTTT.

The chain uses TRBV19 and TRBJ2-3; TRBD1 aligns across 8 bases. The CDR3 is made up of 15 amino acids. The trim removed 6 bases at V and 4 bases at J, leaving 9 bases unmatched. Germline loops: CDR1 LNHDA, CDR2 SQIVND (reference sequence). The CDR3 DNA sequence: TGTGCCAGTAGCAGGACAGGGATCGTTCCAGATACGCAGTATTTT. Residues: CASSRTGIVPDTQYF.

V gene TRBV5-4 combines with J gene TRBJ1-1, with TRBD1 matching 7 bases. The trim removed 1 base at V and 3 bases at J, leaving 3 bases unmatched. Germline CDR1 reads SGHNT; CDR2 reads YYREEE (reference sequence). The CDR3 contains 14 residues. CDR3 DNA: TGTGCCAGCAGCTTGCAGGGGGGGGACACTGAAGCTTTCTTT. Amino acids: CASSLQGGDTEAFF.

This clone appeared a single time. The rearrangement uses TRBV29-1 and TRBJ1-2, with D perhaps matching TRBD1 (5 bases). CDR3 length: 12 residues. Germline assignment: CDR1 SQVTM and CDR2 ANQGSEA. V shed 7 bases and J shed 7 bases, with 16 bases lying between them. CDR3 nucleotide sequence: TGCAGCGCCAAAAGGGGTTACGGTGGCTACACCTTC. It yields the protein CSAKRGYGGYTF.

This clone has just a few counts. The chain carries TRBV4-1 and TRBJ2-7; perhaps TRBD2 as D (6 bases). V was cut by 2 bases and J by 0 bases, with 23 bases left in between. This CDR3 contains 19 residues. CDR1 and CDR2 from the germline V gene are MGHRA and YSYEKL. Here the CDR3 reads CASSQSPPTAGPSSYEQYF. Written as DNA, the CDR3 is TGCGCCAGCAGCCAATCACCCCCGACAGCGGGTCCCAGCTCCTACGAGCAGTACTTC.

The chain employs TRBV5-6 and TRBJ2-5, with D perhaps matching TRBD1 or TRBD2 (5 bases each). In germline, CDR1 is SGHDT, CDR2 YYEEEE. This CDR3 region has 15 residues. V was cut by 2 bases and J by 1 base, with 12 bases left in between. The CDR3: CASSFEGPGQETQYF. DNA for the CDR3: TGTGCCAGCAGCTTCGAGGGGCCAGGCCAAGAGACCCAGTACTTC.

In this sample, this clone turned up a few times. The chain joins TRBV6-5 to TRBJ2-3; 8 bases match TRBD2. Trimming removed 5 bases from V and 4 bases from J; junction bases left unmatched: 5. Germline CDR1 reads MNHEY; CDR2 reads SVGAGI. CDR3 length equals 14 residues. DNA for the CDR3: TGTGCCAGCAGTGGCGGGGGGACGCCAGATACGCAGTATTTT. Translation gives CASSGGGTPDTQYF.

V gene TRBV30 combines with J gene TRBJ1-4; the D gene is possibly TRBD1 (6 bases). Trimming shortened V by 4 bases and J by 7 bases, and 25 bases separated the two germline ends. Germline V gene data show CDR1 as GTSNPN and CDR2 as SVGIG (reference sequence). The length of the CDR3 is 17 residues. CDR3 region: CAWTLRGGAGVGEKLFF. The CDR3 nucleotides are TGTGCCTGGACCTTACGGGGGGGGGCAGGAGTCGGTGAAAAACTGTTTTTT.

The chain uses TRBV7-9 and TRBJ2-5; a weak D match, TRBD2 (7 bases). Trimming took off 5 bases at V and 5 bases at J, with 15 bases between the two ends. Per the germline V gene, CDR1 is SEHNR and CDR2 is FQNEAQ (reference sequence). This CDR3 is 14 amino acids long. The CDR3 sequence is CASSPRGGGETQYF. The DNA of the CDR3 is TGTGCCAGCAGCCCGAGGGGGGGTGGGGAGACCCAGTACTTC.

The rearrangement links TRBV7-2 to TRBJ1-2, with TRBD1 matching over 7 bases. The CDR3 extends over 13 amino acids. Germline CDR1 and CDR2: SGHTA and FQGNSA. J lost 6 bases, V lost 4 bases, and 5 bases had no gene match. CDR3 protein: CASSYPGTDGYTF. The CDR3 nucleotides read TGTGCCAGCAGCTACCCCGGGACAGATGGCTACACCTTC.

The chain uses TRBV2 and TRBJ1-6, with a weak D call TRBD1 (5 bases). The V gene's germline CDR1 is SNHLY and CDR2 FYNNEI. Trimming pared 7 bases from V and 7 bases from J, leaving 20 bases between. This CDR3 comprises 16 residues. CDR3 sequence (DNA): TGTGCCAGCACTGGGAAAGGAGGGGTACTCAATTCACCCCTCCACTTT. It is translated as CASTGKGGVLNSPLHF.

The rearrangement links TRBV2 to TRBJ1-2; D call uncertain. Germline CDR1 is SNHLY and CDR2 is FYNNEI. Trimming left V 5 bases short and J 0 bases short, with 10 bases between. The CDR3 covers 14 residues. The CDR3 region has the DNA TGTGCCAGCAGTTCTCAGGATCCTAACTATGGCTACACCTTC. Translated, it gives CASSSQDPNYGYTF.

The V call is TRBV10-3, the J call TRBJ2-7; the D gene is possibly TRBD1 (7 bases). Germline CDR1 ENHRY, CDR2 SYGVKD. V lost 11 bases, J lost 3 bases, and 17 bases lay in between. The CDR3 is 13 amino acids. Here the CDR3 DNA reads TGTGCCCTTCAATCAGGGGGAGGCTACGAGCAGTACTTC. The encoded protein is CALQSGGGYEQYF.

This clone came up a few times. This chain joins TRBV18 and TRBJ1-2, with no clear D. CDR1 is KGHSH, CDR2 LQKENI, per germline. V dropped 4 bases and J dropped 8 bases, with 11 bases sitting between them. The CDR3 runs 12 residues. The CDR3 nucleotides are TGTGCCAGCTCACGGGTCAGTGAAGGCTACACCTTC. Translating gives CASSRVSEGYTF.

The chain recombines TRBV18 with TRBJ1-1; D possibly corresponds to TRBD1 (6 bases). The CDR3 loop spans 13 amino acids. V lost 6 bases to trimming and J lost 6 bases, with 14 bases between them. In germline, CDR1 is KGHSH, CDR2 LQKENI. The CDR3 nucleotides are TGTGCCAGCTCGCGGCGGGACACCCCTGAAGCTTTCTTT. Translating gives CASSRRDTPEAFF.

The rearrangement joins TRBV5-1 to TRBJ1-4; 12 bases match TRBD1. Germline assignment: CDR1 SGHRS and CDR2 YFSETQ. V shed 3 bases, J shed 8 bases, and the junction held 2 bases outside the gene matches. CDR3 length: 14 residues. The CDR3 DNA sequence: TGCGCCAGCAGCTCGGGGACAGGGGGCGAAAAACTGTTTTTT. It translates to CASSSGTGGEKLFF.

This chain's CDR3 is CASSGGGRDSSGNTIYF. In nucleotides, the CDR3 is TGTGCCAGCAGCGGAGGAGGAAGGGACAGCTCTGGAAACACCATATATTTT. The genes are TRBV9 and TRBJ1-3; 7 nucleotides align to TRBD1. The V and J ends lost 3 bases and 0 bases, in that order; junction bases with no gene match: 9. CDR1 and CDR2 (germline): SGDLS, YYNGEE. The CDR3 extends over 17 amino acids.

This sequence joins TRBV18 and TRBJ1-1; TRBD1 agrees at 10 bases. CDR3 length: 15 residues. V lost 5 bases and J lost 1; bases outside the gene matches: 4. Germline assignment: CDR1 KGHSH and CDR2 LQKENI. The CDR3 sequence is CASSATGGRNTEAFF. In DNA form, the CDR3 reads TGTGCCAGCTCAGCGACAGGGGGCAGGAACACTGAAGCTTTCTTT.

On this clone: At one of its ends the junction is not consistent with the germline gene, which may arise from a read error. The genes are TRBV6-1 and TRBJ2-2, with 8 bases fitting TRBD2. Germline-derived CDR1 and CDR2 are MNHNS and SASEGT. This CDR3 has 15 amino acids. The CDR3 nucleotides read TGTGCCGGCAGCGGGGGAAGGGGATTCACCGGGGAGCTGTTTTTT. It codes for CAGSGGRGFTGELFF.

The rearrangement uses TRBV7-3 and TRBJ2-2, with 11 nucleotides matching TRBD2. The CDR3 runs 16 residues. The ends lost 0 bases at V and 6 bases at J; junction bases unmatched: 3. Germline-derived CDR1 and CDR2 are SGHTA and FQGTGA. This chain's CDR3 is CASSLTSGGAPGELFF. The CDR3 DNA sequence: TGTGCCAGCAGCTTAACTAGCGGGGGGGCCCCCGGGGAGCTGTTTTTT.

The rearrangement uses TRBV19 and TRBJ1-1, with a tentative D call TRBD1 (6 bases). Germline lookup yields CDR1 LNHDA and CDR2 SQIVND (reference sequence). The CDR3 is 14 amino acids. Trimming cost V 3 bases and J 3 bases, with 11 bases left between them. The CDR3 is CASSMGRGDTEAFF. The CDR3 nucleotides are TGTGCCAGTAGTATGGGCAGGGGAGACACTGAAGCTTTCTTT.

The chain uses TRBV7-2 and TRBJ1-5; 7 bases are shared with TRBD1. Germline values: CDR1 SGHTA, CDR2 FQGNSA. The CDR3 loop spans 13 amino acids. V dropped 6 bases and J dropped 2; count of bases not matched to a gene: 1. This CDR3 reads CASSGQGNQPQHF. CDR3 nucleotide sequence: TGTGCCAGCAGTGGACAGGGCAATCAGCCCCAGCATTTT.

This clone occurred a few times. This chain connects TRBV2 to TRBJ1-2; possible D gene TRBD1, 6 bases. The CDR3 length is 14 residues. V dropped 8 bases and J dropped 3 bases, with 16 bases sitting between them. Germline V gene lookup returns CDR1 SNHLY and CDR2 FYNNEI. The chain's CDR3 is CASARAGDYYGYTF. The DNA of the CDR3 is TGTGCCAGCGCGCGGGCAGGGGATTACTATGGCTACACCTTC. Full variable domain (remainder filled in from reference TRBV2 and TRBJ1-2): EPEVTQTPSHQVTQMGQEVILRCVPISNHLYFYWYRQILGQKVEFLVSFYNNEISEKSEIFDDQFSVERPDGSNFTLKIRSTKLEDSAMYFCASARAGDYYGYTFGSGTRLTVV.

The chain couples TRBV10-3 to TRBJ1-5; D not resolved. The germline V and J ends were trimmed by 8 bases and 2 bases, with 13 bases remaining between them. Germline V lookup: CDR1 ENHRY, CDR2 SYGVKD. The CDR3 totals 14 residues. CDR3: CAIGGGSGNQPQHF. The CDR3 region has the DNA TGTGCCATCGGAGGAGGTTCCGGCAATCAGCCCCAGCATTTT.

V is TRBV5-1 and J is TRBJ2-2, with D maybe TRBD1 (6 bases). The CDR3 has 14 residues. V lost 1 base and J 7 bases, leaving 11 bases between the germline ends. Germline assignment: CDR1 SGHRS and CDR2 YFSETQ. The CDR3 coding sequence is TGCGCCAGCAGCTTGTCAGGGACACTCGGGGAGCTGTTTTTT. Its protein product is CASSLSGTLGELFF.

The chain has TRBV18 and TRBJ2-1, with TRBD2 matching 8 bases. The CDR3 extends over 15 amino acids. Germline V gene data show CDR1 as KGHSH and CDR2 as LQKENI. V lost 6 bases and J lost 1; bases outside the gene matches: 5. The DNA of the CDR3 is TGTGCCAGCTCCCGGGGGGGCGGATCCTACAATGAGCAGTTCTTC. Translating gives CASSRGGGSYNEQFF.